A selection of T cell receptor beta chains follows, all from one sample in a study of blood T cell repertoires in COVID-19. Assay: immunoSEQ multiplex PCR; the TCRdb copy retains only in-frame clones and omits some. This table holds 250,000 to 300,000 clones, around nine tenths found once. The specimen sequenced was peripheral blood. Receptors originate from a woman between 40 and 55 years old who had recovered from COVID-19. The CDR3 runs from the conserved cysteine through the conserved F or W. D genes are given only for firm matches. Part of the rows lack a size; the others show once, few, many or a class for expanded clones.

J: TRBJ2-1; V: TRBV7-3; size: NA; D: TRBD1; DNA: TGTGCCAGCAGCGACACAGGGGGCCCCTACAATGAGCAGTTCTTC; CDR3: CASSDTGGPYNEQFF
J: TRBJ2-1; V: TRBV7-9; size: NA; D: TRBD2; DNA: TGTGCCAGCAGCTTAGGGACTAGCGGGAGGAATGAGCAGTTCTTC; CDR3: CASSLGTSGRNEQFF
J: TRBJ2-2; V: TRBV3-1/TRBV3-2; size: NA; D: NA; DNA: TGTGCCAGCAGCCAAGGGACTATCACCGGGGAGCTGTTTTTT; CDR3: CASSQGTITGELFF
J: TRBJ2-3; V: TRBV9; size: NA; D: TRBD2; DNA: TGTGCCAGCAGCGTATCCGGCGGGGGGGGCACAGATACGCAGTATTTT; CDR3: CASSVSGGGGTDTQYF
J: TRBJ2-7; V: TRBV7-2; size: NA; D: TRBD2; DNA: TGTGCCAGCAGCTCTAGCGGGGTACCCTACGAGCAGTACTTC; CDR3: CASSSSGVPYEQYF
J: TRBJ1-1; V: TRBV5-1; size: NA; D: TRBD1; DNA: TGCGCCAGCAGCATTGGACAGGGGGTAATGAACACTGAAGCTTTCTTT; CDR3: CASSIGQGVMNTEAFF
J: TRBJ1-2; V: TRBV6-4; size: once; D: TRBD1; DNA: TGTGCCAGCAGTAGGGGCCAGGGGGCGATCGGCTACACCTTC; CDR3: CASSRGQGAIGYTF
J: TRBJ2-7; V: TRBV7-8; size: NA; D: TRBD2; DNA: TGTGCCTCCCTGGGAGGGCTAAACTCCTACGAGCAGTACTTC; CDR3: CASLGGLNSYEQYF
J: TRBJ2-5; V: TRBV9; size: NA; D: TRBD2; DNA: TGTGCCAGCAGCGTAGACGGGACTAGCTTAAGTGAGACCCAGTACTTC; CDR3: CASSVDGTSLSETQYF
J: TRBJ1-2; V: TRBV12-3/TRBV12-4; size: NA; D: NA; DNA: TGTGCCAGCAGTTTAAGGGGGTATGGCTACACCTTC; CDR3: CASSLRGYGYTF
J: TRBJ1-1; V: TRBV10-3; size: NA; D: TRBD1; DNA: TGTGCCATGTCCCCTCAGGGGGGAGGCACTGAAGCTTTCTTT; CDR3: CAMSPQGGGTEAFF
J: TRBJ2-1; V: TRBV10-3; size: NA; D: TRBD2; DNA: TGTGCCATCACCAACCAGGCGGGAGACTACAATGAGCAGTTCTTC; CDR3: CAITNQAGDYNEQFF
J: TRBJ1-4; V: TRBV29-1; size: NA; D: NA; DNA: TGCAGCGTGCCTGAAGGGGCTAATGAAAAACTGTTTTTT; CDR3: CSVPEGANEKLFF
J: TRBJ1-4; V: TRBV28; size: NA; D: TRBD1; DNA: TGTGCCAGCAGCGACCTACAGGGGGTTGAAAAACTGTTTTTT; CDR3: CASSDLQGVEKLFF
J: TRBJ2-1; V: TRBV21-1; size: NA; D: NA; DNA: TGTGCCAGCAGCAAAGGTAGACGGGAGGGGGGGAATGAGCAGTTCTTC; CDR3: CASSKGRREGGNEQFF
J: TRBJ2-5; V: TRBV27; size: once; D: TRBD1; DNA: TGTGCCATTTCAGGGGGTATAGGGGAGACCCAGTACTTC; CDR3: CAISGGIGETQYF
J: TRBJ2-1; V: TRBV18; size: NA; D: TRBD2; DNA: TGTGCCAGCTCACCACCTTTAGCGGGAGAATACAATGAGCAGTTCTTC; CDR3: CASSPPLAGEYNEQFF
J: TRBJ2-2; V: TRBV7-7; size: NA; D: NA; DNA: TGTGCTAGCAGCCGATACTACCCCGGGGAGCTGTTTTTT; CDR3: CASSRYYPGELFF
J: TRBJ2-5; V: TRBV24-1; size: NA; D: TRBD2; DNA: TGTGCCACCAGTGATTCCGGGAGGGAGACCCAGTACTTC; CDR3: CATSDSGRETQYF